The 2 T cell receptor beta chains in this list originate from one sample, sequenced in a study of cytomegalovirus exposure and HLA in healthy donors. Amplification used 60 Vbeta primers and 13 Jbeta primers. The repertoire was sequenced with immunoSEQ multiplex PCR; TCRdb's copy has only in-frame clones and lacks some. Among roughly 84,000 clones, around 77% were seen once, and the ten largest hold 3% to 3.5%. Specimen: PBMCs. The receptors stem from a man in his fifties or sixties in good health and CMV-seronegative.

CDR3 sequence (DNA): TGTGCCAGCAGCGTGACAGGAACCTTGGGTCAGCCCCAGCATTTT. Its translation: CASSVTGTLGQPQHF. The chain links TRBV9 to TRBJ1-5, with a possible D match to TRBD1 (6 bases). V shed 2 bases and J shed 6 bases, with 15 bases lying between them. The CDR3 contains 15 residues. Germline values: CDR1 SGDLS, CDR2 YYNGEE.

A few counts support this clone. The chain uses TRBV5-3 and TRBJ1-1, with 7 bases that match TRBD1. TRBV5-3 is assigned to the ORF class and has an uncertain function. The CDR3 runs 12 residues. J was trimmed by 1 base and V by 10 bases; bases with no gene match: 4. CDR3: CASRTGNTEAFF. Here the CDR3 DNA reads TGTGCCTCCCGGACAGGGAACACTGAAGCTTTCTTT.